This T cell receptor beta chain was retrieved from a study of CD8 T cells in ankylosing spondylitis. TCRdb redid the calling of the 5' RACE reads with MiXCR, one entry per CDR3 protein. Altogether 250,000 or so distinct CDR3 sequences are present, 20% to 30% being singletons, with the ten largest covering 0.6% to 0.75%. Germline lookup yields CDR1 SQVTM and CDR2 ANQGSEA. This CDR3 is 14 amino acids long. The V gene end was trimmed by 6 bases and the J gene end by 3 bases; junction bases not matched to a gene: 7. The gene calls are TRBV29-1 and TRBJ2-3; 9 bases map to TRBD1. The clonotype comes from a male donor with ankylosing spondylitis or in good health (not recorded which). The sequenced material came from blood, either unsorted or a sorted T cell fraction (not recorded which). The CDR3 loop is CSVRRDRETDTQYF. As DNA, the CDR3 is TGCAGCGTCCGACGGGACAGGGAAACAGATACGCAGTATTTT.